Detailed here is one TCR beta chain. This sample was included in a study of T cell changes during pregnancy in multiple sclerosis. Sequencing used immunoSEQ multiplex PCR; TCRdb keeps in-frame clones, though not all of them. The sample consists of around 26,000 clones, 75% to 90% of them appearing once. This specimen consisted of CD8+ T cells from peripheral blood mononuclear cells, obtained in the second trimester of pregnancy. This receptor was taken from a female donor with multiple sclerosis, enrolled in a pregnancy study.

CDR3 coding DNA: TGTGCCAGCAGCTCTTATACAGGGGATCTTAACTATGGCTACACCTTC. Translation gives CASSSYTGDLNYGYTF. The V and J genes are TRBV11-1 and TRBJ1-2; 7 bases agree with TRBD1. The germline V gene encodes CDR1 SGHAT and CDR2 FQDESV (reference sequence). CDR3 length: 16 amino acids. J lost 1 base, V lost 4 bases, and 9 bases had no gene match.